Following are 12 T cell receptor beta chains from one sample sequenced in a study of blood T cell repertoires in COVID-19. Assay: immunoSEQ multiplex PCR; the TCRdb copy retains only in-frame clones and omits some. The table lists fewer than 100,000 clones, around 87% of them singletons. Sequenced: peripheral blood. Receptor source: a human donor in a cohort sampled during active COVID-19.

This clone showed up just once. This chain uses TRBV7-8 with TRBJ1-2, with 7 bases identical to TRBD1. CDR3 size: 13 residues. Losses at the gene ends were 5 bases for V and 6 bases for J; bases not matched to a gene: 6. CDR1 and CDR2 from the germline V gene are SGHVS and FQNEAQ. CDR3 bases: TGTGCCAGCAGCCCCGACAGGGTTCATGGCTACACCTTC. This gives the protein CASSPDRVHGYTF.

The chain is built from TRBV5-1 and TRBJ2-1, with 10 bases that match TRBD1. The CDR3 is 14 amino acids. Germline values: CDR1 SGHRS, CDR2 YFSETQ. V was clipped by 4 bases and J by 7 bases; unmatched bases: 5. The CDR3 sequence: CASSPDRGTNEQFF. The CDR3 region has the DNA TGCGCCAGCAGCCCGGACAGGGGGACGAATGAGCAGTTCTTC.

V usage is TRBV7-2 and J usage is TRBJ2-1; 9 bases match TRBD2. The CDR3 spans 17 residues. J was trimmed by 3 bases and V by 1 base; bases with no gene match: 7. Germline CDR1 is SGHTA and CDR2 is FQGNSA. CDR3 loop: CASSLGRRGGNYNEQFF. The CDR3 coding sequence is TGTGCCAGCAGCTTAGGGAGGCGGGGGGGGAACTACAATGAGCAGTTCTTC.

J is TRBJ1-1 and V is TRBV14; tentatively, D is TRBD1 (6 bases). This CDR3 spans 17 amino acids. Trimming pared 3 bases from V and 0 bases from J, leaving 17 bases between. Per germline, CDR1 SGHDN and CDR2 FVKESK. The CDR3 loop is CASSQRTGSSVNTEAFF. The CDR3 bases are TGTGCCAGCAGCCAGCGAACAGGGTCTTCCGTGAACACTGAAGCTTTCTTT.

The rearrangement joins TRBV30 to TRBJ2-7; D unresolved. Per germline, CDR1 GTSNPN and CDR2 SVGIG (reference sequence). The V end was cut by 3 bases, the J end by 2 bases, with 17 bases between. The CDR3 spans 15 residues. CDR3 in amino acids: CAWSPTAVGTYEQYF. CDR3 DNA: TGTGCCTGGAGCCCTACGGCGGTAGGTACCTACGAGCAGTACTTC.

This chain connects TRBV5-1 to TRBJ1-1, with TRBD1 as a possible D gene (6 bases). The CDR3 has 15 amino acids. The V and J ends lost 4 bases and 1 base respectively, with 14 bases between them. Germline assignment: CDR1 SGHRS and CDR2 YFSETQ. As DNA, the CDR3 is TGCGCCAGCAGCGCCTCCGGGACAACGAACACTGAAGCTTTCTTT. Its translation: CASSASGTTNTEAFF.

The genes are TRBV4-1 and TRBJ2-7; D might be TRBD2 (6 bases). Germline CDR1 is MGHRA and CDR2 is YSYEKL. The V gene lost 4 bases and the J gene lost 5 bases, with 12 bases spanning the gap. The CDR3 totals 13 residues. CDR3 DNA sequence: TGCGCCAGCAGCCCCCAGTGGGGGGACGAGCAGTACTTC. It is translated as CASSPQWGDEQYF.

The V and J genes are TRBV27 and TRBJ2-1; D remains unclear. Trimming took off 3 bases at V and 8 bases at J, with 11 bases between the two ends. This CDR3 contains 13 residues. The germline V gene encodes CDR1 MNHEY and CDR2 SMNVEV (reference sequence). CDR3 protein: CASSLSYVDEQFF. CDR3 in DNA: TGTGCCAGCAGTTTGTCCTACGTTGATGAGCAGTTCTTC.

In this sample, this clone turned up a few times. V gene TRBV7-3 combines with J gene TRBJ2-7; 9 nucleotides line up with TRBD2. The CDR3 has 14 residues. Trimming removed 6 bases from V and 5 bases from J; junction bases left unmatched: 8. CDR1 SGHTA and CDR2 FQGTGA come from the germline V gene. The CDR3 DNA reads TGTGCCAGCAGTCCAGCGGGGGGCCTGGACGAGCAGTACTTC. The encoded protein is CASSPAGGLDEQYF. Drawing the rest from reference TRBV7-3 and TRBJ2-7, the complete variable domain is GAGVSQTPSNKVTEKGKYVELRCDPISGHTALYWYRQSLGQGPEFLIYFQGTGAADDSGLPNDRFFAVRPEGSVSTLKIQRTERGDSAVYLCASSPAGGLDEQYFGPGTRLTVT.

The CDR3 sequence: CASSQAPSTYEQYF. In DNA, the CDR3 is TGCGCCAGCAGCCAAGCCCCTAGCACCTACGAGCAGTACTTC. The chain employs TRBV4-1 and TRBJ2-7; D perhaps matches TRBD2 (5 bases). Between the trimmed V and J ends, which lost 1 base and 2 bases, there was a span of 9 bases. The CDR3 is made up of 14 amino acids. Germline values: CDR1 MGHRA, CDR2 YSYEKL.

This clone was found once. The chain has TRBV5-4 and TRBJ2-1; maybe TRBD2 (6 bases). Trimming removed 4 bases from V and 3 bases from J, with 11 bases in between. The CDR3 runs 14 residues. Germline CDR1 and CDR2: SGHNT and YYREEE (reference sequence). The chain's CDR3 is CASSGQGGYNEQFF. CDR3 coding DNA: TGTGCCAGCAGCGGGCAGGGAGGCTACAATGAGCAGTTCTTC.

A single count supports this clone. V gene TRBV3-1 (or the pseudogene TRBV3-2) combines with J gene TRBJ1-6, with D unresolved. The CDR3 is made up of 15 amino acids. V was clipped by 4 bases and J by 7 bases, with 14 bases between them. Germline V gives CDR1 LGHDT, CDR2 YNNKEL (reference sequence). The CDR3: CASSPRMPRNSPLHF. The DNA for the CDR3 is TGTGCCAGCAGCCCGAGAATGCCTAGGAATTCACCCCTCCACTTT.